Reported below is one T cell receptor (beta chain). Its binding antigen is unknown. No much larger clone is present one base from it, and per-base qualities are unavailable. These data originate in a study of T cell responses to AZD1222 COVID-19 vaccine listed by TCRdb under 2021. With regard to the full study: AZD1222 recipients with second doses at about 4 weeks or about 12 weeks were pooled, because spike-specific TCR depth and breadth did not differ between schedules. A total of 230 or so trial participants underwent TCR sequencing, of whom roughly 210 received two doses of AZD1222 and around 26 received two doses of the MenACWY control vaccine. Trial participants were enrolled into age subgroups of 18-55, 56-69 and 70-plus years, which contained roughly 140, 27 and 60 TCR-sequenced participants, respectively.

The CDR3 numbers 15 residues from cysteine through phenylalanine. This entry keeps only the CDR3 DNA: 45 bases, framed from base 1. CDR1 LNHNV and CDR2 YYDKDF were looked up in the germline V gene (reference sequence). V is cut by 1 base and J by 3 bases, and the space between the germline ends is 12 bases. The CDR3 regions of human TCRbeta chains were subjected to immunosequencing. As for the authors' bioinformatics: TCRs in the repertoires were matched against a reference library of SARS-CoV-2-specific TCRs that had been generated with the MIRA antigen-specificity platform. Breadth was defined as the fraction of unique TCRs that were SARS-CoV-2-associated, and depth was defined as the fraction of total T cells that were SARS-CoV-2-associated. Each spike-specific TCR was assigned to its reactive spike region and to a CD4 or CD8 class using the MIRA data. Log10-transformed breadth and depth values were compared by one-way ANOVA with Sidak's multiple comparisons tests. TCRdb's version of the immuneACCESS table is confined to in-frame rearrangements and falls short of the full clone set. An unresolved V gene accounts for under half of the shortfall where checked; the remainder is of unknown origin. V and J calls and clone size come straight from that table; D and trimming were deduced from the DNA. Present in this sample are 150,000 to 200,000 clones, 94% of which were seen just once. The ten biggest clones cover 9.2% of the sample.

Per the publication, the time point label means: baseline before first vaccination. Vaccinee samples came from UK trials COV001 and COV002, including a single-blind randomized controlled phase 2/3 trial of AZD1222 (ChAdOx1 nCoV-19) in healthy adults. Trial participant PBMC samples were collected at day 0 and day 28 after the second dose for TCRbeta chain sequencing. Overall study outcomes, separate from this receptor: Participants were mostly white British, with more females than males. The authors suggested clonal diversity may have been underestimated. Epitopes outside the regions mutated in the B.1.351 and B.1.1.7 variants were reportedly recognized by nearly half of the unique spike-specific TCRs. CD4 TCRs associated with the vaccine covered the entire spike protein, and the dominant responses were in regions 160-218 and 743-854. Because no samples from the day 14 peak response were available, repertoires could be characterized only after the peak T cell response. After two AZD1222 doses, both the breadth and the depth of spike-specific TCRs were significantly higher than at day 0 and than in MenACWY recipients. Conclusions about previously exposed vaccinees are limited because only six or seven AZD1222 recipients were SARS-CoV-2 seropositive at baseline. In the small 56-69-year group, the increase in depth fell short of significance, most likely because of low power.

The sequences come from peripheral blood, collected on day 0 of AZD1222 vaccination. The receptor comes from an adult in good health. The sequence links TRBV15 to TRBJ1-2; TRBD1 is a possible D gene, resting on 5 matching bases. At the DNA level, the sequence is TGTGCCACCAGCAGAGTGGGACCCGCCGACTATGGCTACACCTTC. It translates to CATSRVGPADYGYTF.